The 27 T cell receptor beta chains below were found in one sample sequenced in a study of blood T cell repertoires in COVID-19. Generated by immunoSEQ multiplex PCR, the TCRdb table keeps only in-frame clones and is missing some. The sample holds 220,000 or so clones, more than 80% seen once. Sequences were obtained from PBMCs or T cells enriched from blood (not recorded which). The receptors stem from a man between 50 and 59 years old who had been exposed to COVID-19.

The chain links TRBV28 to TRBJ1-1, with D possibly TRBD1 on 6 matching bases. The CDR3 is made up of 15 amino acids. CDR1 and CDR2 from the germline V gene are MDHEN and SYDVKM. V shed 1 base and J shed 6 bases, with 15 bases lying between them. This CDR3 is CASSLSSRGGAEAFF. In DNA form, the CDR3 reads TGTGCCAGCAGTTTATCCAGTCGAGGGGGTGCTGAAGCTTTCTTT.

The rearrangement uses TRBV5-4 and TRBJ2-3, with 15 bases that match TRBD2. The CDR3 is made up of 17 amino acids. Unmatched junction bases numbered 3, after V lost 4 bases and J lost 0 bases. In germline, CDR1 is SGHNT, CDR2 YYREEE (reference sequence). The DNA of the CDR3 is TGTGCCAGCAGCGCGGGACTAGCGGGAGGTAGCACAGATACGCAGTATTTT. Encoded protein: CASSAGLAGGSTDTQYF. Complete variable domain (other parts from reference TRBV5-4 and TRBJ2-3): ETGVTQSPTHLIKTRGQQVTLRCSSQSGHNTVSWYQQALGQGPQFIFQYYREEENGRGNFPPRFSGLQFPNYSSELNVNALELDDSALYLCASSAGLAGGSTDTQYFGPGTRLTVL.

This chain uses TRBV19 with TRBJ2-3; TRBD2 is a possible D gene (7 bases). This CDR3 is 15 amino acids long. Germline values: CDR1 LNHDA, CDR2 SQIVND (reference sequence). V lost 2 bases and J lost 5, with 14 bases in between. CDR3 loop: CASSIFGGGQDTQYF. The CDR3 DNA is TGTGCCAGTAGTATATTTGGGGGGGGGCAAGATACGCAGTATTTT.

The chain couples TRBV5-1 to TRBJ2-1, with 9 bases fitting TRBD2. Germline lookup yields CDR1 SGHRS and CDR2 YFSETQ. V lost 2 bases and J lost 7; bases outside the gene matches: 7. The CDR3 runs to 15 residues. Written as DNA, the CDR3 is TGCGCCAGCAGCTTTAGCGGGGGCCTCTCGAATGAGCAGTTCTTC. Residues: CASSFSGGLSNEQFF.

This sequence joins TRBV2 and TRBJ2-3, with a weak D call TRBD2 (6 bases). This CDR3 is built from 15 residues. V lost 3 bases and J 0 bases, leaving 10 bases between the germline ends. Germline V gives CDR1 SNHLY, CDR2 FYNNEI. The CDR3 is CASSDLGGSTDTQYF. CDR3 DNA sequence: TGTGCCAGCAGTGACCTCGGAGGGAGCACAGATACGCAGTATTTT.

The chain is built from TRBV2 and TRBJ1-5, with D possibly matching TRBD1 (6 bases). Germline V gene sequence: CDR1 SNHLY, CDR2 FYNNEI. The CDR3 extends over 14 amino acids. V gave up 6 bases and J gave up 5 bases, with 14 bases separating them. CDR3 sequence: CASSIDRMDQPQHF. The CDR3, as DNA: TGTGCCAGCAGCATAGACAGGATGGATCAGCCCCAGCATTTT. The full variable domain, with the rest looked up from reference TRBV2 and TRBJ1-5, is EPEVTQTPSHQVTQMGQEVILRCVPISNHLYFYWYRQILGQKVEFLVSFYNNEISEKSEIFDDQFSVERPDGSNFTLKIRSTKLEDSAMYFCASSIDRMDQPQHFGDGTRLSIL.

This chain joins TRBV7-2 and TRBJ1-6; 9 bases match TRBD1. The V and J ends lost 5 bases and 6 bases, in that order; junction bases with no gene match: 8. CDR3 length: 16 residues. The germline V gene has CDR1 SGHTA and CDR2 FQGNSA. In DNA, the CDR3 is TGTGCCAGCAGCGCCCCGGGACAGGGTACTAATTCACCCCTCCACTTT. It codes for CASSAPGQGTNSPLHF.

This clone was seen a handful of times. This chain joins TRBV10-2 and TRBJ2-7; 7 bases align to TRBD2. Germline CDR1 WSHSY, CDR2 SAAADI. CDR3 length: 15 residues. V was clipped by 3 bases and J by 2 bases; unmatched bases: 7. The CDR3 nucleotides are TGCGCCAGCAGTGAACCGGGACTACATACCTACGAGCAGTACTTC. Translating gives CASSEPGLHTYEQYF.

CDR3 in amino acids: CASSPPPGLAGATQYF. The CDR3 DNA sequence: TGTGCCAGCTCACCACCACCCGGACTAGCGGGAGCTACGCAGTATTTT. V and J are TRBV18 and TRBJ2-3; 13 bases line up with TRBD2. This CDR3 spans 16 amino acids. V lost 0 bases and J lost 8; bases outside the gene matches: 5. Germline CDR1 KGHSH, CDR2 LQKENI.

The chain joins TRBV7-8 to TRBJ1-4; the match to TRBD1 covers 7 bases. CDR1 is SGHVS, CDR2 FQNEAQ, per germline. The CDR3 extends over 15 amino acids. The trim removed 1 base at V and 7 bases at J, leaving 6 bases unmatched. CDR3 bases: TGTGCCAGCAGCTTAGGGGGGACAGTAAGTGAAAAACTGTTTTTT. Translation: CASSLGGTVSEKLFF.

The chain couples TRBV24-1 to TRBJ2-2, with 7 bases matching TRBD1. The CDR3 runs 15 residues. CDR1 and CDR2 (germline): KGHDR, SFDVKD. The J segment lost 1 base and the V segment lost 5 bases, leaving 3 bases of the junction unmatched. Here the CDR3 DNA reads TGTGCCACCAGTGGTAGGGACAGGAACACCGGGGAGCTGTTTTTT. It codes for CATSGRDRNTGELFF.

The chain has TRBV11-2 and TRBJ2-3, with 7 bases lining up with TRBD1. Germline loops: CDR1 SGHAT, CDR2 FQNNGV. With 3 bases clipped from V and 3 bases from J, the junction kept 12 bases outside the gene matches. CDR3 length equals 17 residues. This chain's CDR3 is CASSFDRVGLWTDTQYF. The CDR3 DNA follows: TGTGCCAGCAGCTTCGACAGGGTAGGGTTATGGACAGATACGCAGTATTTT. Full variable domain (outside the CDR3, taken from reference TRBV11-2 and TRBJ2-3): EAGVAQSPRYKIIEKRQSVAFWCNPISGHATLYWYQQILGQGPKLLIQFQNNGVVDDSQLPKDRFSAERLKGVDSTLKIQPAKLEDSAVYLCASSFDRVGLWTDTQYFGPGTRLTVL.

This chain links TRBV13 with TRBJ2-2; 9 positions agree with TRBD2. The V segment lost 5 bases and the J segment 0 bases; nucleotides outside the gene matches: 1. The germline V gene has CDR1 PRHDT and CDR2 FYEKMQ (reference sequence). The CDR3 consists of 15 residues. The CDR3 is CASSRTSANTGELFF. The DNA of the CDR3 is TGTGCCAGCAGCCGGACTAGCGCGAACACCGGGGAGCTGTTTTTT.

The rearrangement joins TRBV4-1 to TRBJ2-3, with 10 positions matching TRBD2. Germline CDR1 reads MGHRA; CDR2 reads YSYEKL. This CDR3 region has 17 residues. J was trimmed by 5 bases and V by 3 bases; bases with no gene match: 11. The CDR3 is CASSQTLAGGAEDTQYF. In nucleotides, the CDR3 is TGCGCCAGCAGCCAGACGTTAGCGGGAGGTGCCGAAGATACGCAGTATTTT.

Comment on this clone: At one end, the junction sequence differs from germline, possibly due to a read error. The J gene is TRBJ1-2, the V gene TRBV18; 8 bases are shared with TRBD1. Germline CDR1 is KGHSH and CDR2 is LQKENI. The CDR3 has 14 amino acids. The chain's CDR3 is CASSPSDRDAEKLF. CDR3 in DNA: TGTGCCAGCTCACCTTCGGACAGGGATGCAGAAAAACTCTTC.

This chain uses TRBV5-5 with TRBJ2-7; the D is unclear. This CDR3 is 13 amino acids long. Trimming took 3 bases from V and 3 from J, leaving 10 bases between them. Germline V gene sequence: CDR1 SGHKS, CDR2 YYEKEE (reference sequence). CDR3: CASSSRVLYEQYF. Written as DNA, the CDR3 is TGTGCCAGCAGCTCCCGGGTCCTCTACGAGCAGTACTTC.

This clone was seen a single time. The chain links TRBV28 to TRBJ2-7; D may be TRBD2 (6 bases). V shed 3 bases and J shed 0 bases, with 12 bases lying between them. The CDR3 is made up of 15 amino acids. Germline CDR1 is MDHEN and CDR2 is SYDVKM. The CDR3 reads CASSFGGPSSYEQYV. The CDR3 DNA reads as TGTGCCAGCAGTTTCGGGGGACCGAGCTCCTACGAGCAGTACGTC.

The V and J genes are TRBV11-3 and TRBJ2-3; tentatively, D is TRBD2 (6 bases). Germline V gene data show CDR1 as SGHNT and CDR2 as YENEEA. The CDR3 consists of 15 residues. V was pared by 4 bases and J by 4 bases, with 15 bases between. The CDR3, as DNA: TGTGCCAGCAGCTCACAGATCGGAGGGGCAGATACGCAGTATTTT. It is translated as CASSSQIGGADTQYF.

The chain links TRBV3-1 (or the pseudogene TRBV3-2) to TRBJ1-2, with 9 bases aligning to TRBD1. V lost 3 bases to trimming and J lost 1 base; unmatched junction nucleotides: 15. The CDR3 is made up of 19 amino acids. Germline CDR1 is LGHDT and CDR2 is YNNKEL (reference sequence). The CDR3 DNA reads TGTGCCAGCAGCCACGGCCCCGCACAAACAGGGGGCCTTAACTATGGCTACACCTTC. It specifies CASSHGPAQTGGLNYGYTF.

The gene calls are TRBV18 and TRBJ2-1, with a possible D match to TRBD2 (6 bases). The V and J ends lost 3 bases and 0 bases respectively, with 12 bases between them. The germline V gene encodes CDR1 KGHSH and CDR2 LQKENI. The CDR3 length is 16 residues. In DNA, the CDR3 is TGTGCCAGCTCACCTGGGACCGGGAGCTCCTACAATGAGCAGTTCTTC. Translated: CASSPGTGSSYNEQFF.

The CDR3 DNA reads TGTGCCATCAGTGTTGGACAGGGAGCGGACGGCTACACCTTC. Encoded protein: CAISVGQGADGYTF. The genes are TRBV10-3 and TRBJ1-2, with 8 bases that match TRBD1. Unmatched junction bases numbered 9, after V lost 4 bases and J lost 8 bases. The CDR3 sequence is 14 residues long. The germline gives CDR1 ENHRY, CDR2 SYGVKD.

The J gene is TRBJ2-2, the V gene TRBV18, with 9 bases matching TRBD1. The J segment lost 6 bases and the V segment lost 1 base, leaving 12 bases of the junction unmatched. Germline-derived CDR1 and CDR2 are KGHSH and LQKENI. The CDR3 extends over 18 amino acids. The CDR3 coding sequence is TGTGCCAGCTCACCACAACAACTAGGGACAGGGAAATCCGGGGAGCTGTTTTTT. This codes for CASSPQQLGTGKSGELFF.

This clone came up a few times. V is TRBV11-3 and J is TRBJ2-1; TRBD2 matches at 10 bases. CDR3 length equals 15 residues. V gave up 5 bases and J gave up 4 bases; unmatched junction bases: 5. The germline V gene has CDR1 SGHNT and CDR2 YENEEA. For the CDR3, the DNA is TGTGCCAGCAGCGTAGCGGGAGGTGTGTACAATGAGCAGTTCTTC. Protein sequence: CASSVAGGVYNEQFF.

This rearrangement joins TRBV5-1 to TRBJ2-3; TRBD2 might be the D (6 bases). The ends were cut back, 4 bases at V and 3 bases at J, with 12 bases in the middle. The CDR3 extends over 14 amino acids. Germline V gene sequence: CDR1 SGHRS, CDR2 YFSETQ. CDR3 nucleotides: TGCGCCAGCAGCGCCCCAGGAGGGACAGATACGCAGTATTTT. Its translation is CASSAPGGTDTQYF.

V usage is TRBV5-1 and J usage is TRBJ1-4, with a possible D match to TRBD1 (5 bases). Looked up from germline, CDR1 is SGHRS and CDR2 is YFSETQ. The CDR3 contains 14 residues. V lost 4 bases and J lost 8, with 15 bases in between. CDR3 sequence reads: CASSPGRTYEKLFF. CDR3 nucleotide sequence: TGCGCCAGCAGCCCCGGGAGGACATACGAAAAACTGTTTTTT.

The chain links TRBV6-5 to TRBJ1-1; 7 bases are a match to TRBD1. Germline CDR1 is MNHEY and CDR2 is SVGAGI. This CDR3 comprises 15 residues. J lost 1 base, V lost 6 bases, and 8 bases had no gene match. The CDR3 sequence is CASRQRQGKNTEAFF. The CDR3 DNA is TGTGCCAGCAGACAAAGACAGGGAAAGAACACTGAAGCTTTCTTT.

The chain employs TRBV30 and TRBJ1-3; TRBD1 might be the D (5 bases). V lost 5 bases and J lost 0, with 11 bases in between. The CDR3 is made up of 14 amino acids. Germline V CDR1 and CDR2: GTSNPN, SVGIG (reference sequence). The CDR3 protein is CAWGAVFSGNTIYF. The CDR3 DNA reads TGTGCCTGGGGGGCTGTGTTCTCTGGAAACACCATATATTTT.